Listed below are T cell receptor beta chains from one sample, sequenced in a study of shared clonotypes between healthy human individuals. Profiling relied on immunoSEQ multiplex PCR, and the TCRdb table lists in-frame clones only, not all of them. Of around 700,000 clones listed, 55% to 85% are singletons. The specimen was memory CD4+ T cells sorted from blood. The origin of the receptors is a woman under 40 in good health. The CDR3 runs from the conserved cysteine through the conserved F or W. D genes are given only for firm matches. Not all rows give a size; the values are once, few, many and, for expanded clones, a class.

D,size,J,V,DNA,CDR3
TRBD2,-,TRBJ2-3,TRBV4-1,TGCGCCAGCAGCCAGGCGAGCGGGGTGGTGGATACGCAGTATTTT,CASSQASGVVDTQYF
-,-,TRBJ1-6,TRBV5-1,TGCGCCAGCAGCTTGATAGCAAACTATAATTCACCCCTCCACTTT,CASSLIANYNSPLHF
TRBD2,-,TRBJ2-1,TRBV7-2,TGTGCCAGCAGCAAACTAGCGGGAGTCTCCTACAATGAGCAGTTCTTC,CASSKLAGVSYNEQFF
-,-,TRBJ1-1,TRBV5-6,TGTGCCAGCAGCTGGGGCGTACTGAACACTGAAGCTTTCTTT,CASSWGVLNTEAFF
-,-,TRBJ2-7,TRBV18,TGTGCCAGCTCATCGGACAGCAACGAGCAGTACTTC,CASSSDSNEQYF
-,-,TRBJ2-7,TRBV5-1,TGCGCCAGCAGCTTGGTTCGCCTAGCCGGCGGCGAGCAGTACTTC,CASSLVRLAGGEQYF
TRBD1,few,TRBJ2-2,TRBV2,TGTGCCAGCAGTAGTAGGACAGGGGGCTCCGGGGAGCTGTTTTTT,CASSSRTGGSGELFF
TRBD2,-,TRBJ2-3,TRBV29-1,TGCAGCGTCCTCGGAGCGGGAGGTGGTGCAGATACGCAGTATTTT,CSVLGAGGGADTQYF
TRBD1,-,TRBJ1-2,TRBV2,TGTGCCAGCAGTTCTAACAGGGGGCTAGGCTACACCTTC,CASSSNRGLGYTF
-,-,TRBJ1-2,TRBV5-1,TGCGCCAGCAGCTTAATGGATGCCCTCGGGGGCTACACCTTC,CASSLMDALGGYTF
TRBD1,-,TRBJ1-2,TRBV5-1,TGCGCCAGCAGCCCGGGACAGGTTACCAACTATGGCTACACCTTC,CASSPGQVTNYGYTF
-,-,TRBJ2-1,TRBV30,TGTGCCTTGAGTGGGTCACCCTCCTACAATGAGCAGTTCTTC,CALSGSPSYNEQFF
-,-,TRBJ1-2,TRBV2,TGTGCCAGCACATCGTCCCATGGCTACACCTTC,CASTSSHGYTF
TRBD1,-,TRBJ2-7,TRBV5-4,TGTGCCAGCAGCCTGAAGACCCGGGACAGCGAGCAGTACTTC,CASSLKTRDSEQYF
TRBD1,few,TRBJ2-2,TRBV6-4,TGTGCCAGCAGTGACGGACAGGGGAACACCGGGGAGCTGTTTTTT,CASSDGQGNTGELFF
TRBD1,-,TRBJ2-2,TRBV5-8,TGTGCCAGCAGCTTCCGACAGGGGGCAACCGGGGAGCTGTTTTTT,CASSFRQGATGELFF
-,-,TRBJ1-2,TRBV27,TGTGCCAGCAGTCCGGCTCCTCCGAACTATGGCTACACCTTC,CASSPAPPNYGYTF
-,-,TRBJ1-2,TRBV6-1,TGTGCCAGCAGTGAGAGATCTATAATGGGGGCAACAGGTGGCTACACCTTC,CASSERSIMGATGGYTF
TRBD2,-,TRBJ2-1,TRBV19,TGTGCCAGTAGGATGCTAGCGGGAGGTCTTTATGAGCAGTTCTTC,CASRMLAGGLYEQFF
-,few,TRBJ2-5,TRBV9,TGTGCCAGCAGCGCAGAAGGCAAGTCCCAAGAGACCCAGTACTTC,CASSAEGKSQETQYF
-,-,TRBJ1-5,TRBV9,TGTGCCAGCAGCGCCATGGGCAATCAGCCCCAGCATTTT,CASSAMGNQPQHF
-,-,TRBJ1-5,TRBV2,TGTGCCAGCAGTGCCAGCATGAGCAATCAGCCCCAGCATTTT,CASSASMSNQPQHF
-,few,TRBJ2-1,TRBV21-1,TGTGCCAGCAGTAGGACTAGCGGGAGGGGTGAGCAGTTCTTC,CASSRTSGRGEQFF
-,-,TRBJ1-5,TRBV19,TGTGTCAGTAGTACAAGTGGGAAGACAGGTGGTCGCAATCAGCCCCAGCATTTT,CVSSTSGKTGGRNQPQHF
-,-,TRBJ2-5,TRBV9,TGTGCCAGCAGCGTATACGGCAGAGAGGAGACCCAGTACTTC,CASSVYGREETQYF
-,many,TRBJ1-2,TRBV10-1,TGCGCCAGCAGTGACGCACACCTCTATGGCTACACCTTC,CASSDAHLYGYTF
TRBD1,-,TRBJ1-1,TRBV2,TGTGCCACCGGACAGGGAGACACTGAAGCTTTCTTT,CATGQGDTEAFF
TRBD2,once,TRBJ2-7,TRBV29-1,TGCAGCGTTGGAGCGGGAGGAGACGAGCAGTACTTC,CSVGAGGDEQYF
-,few,TRBJ1-5,TRBV21-1,TGTGCCAGCAGCAACGATCGCGGCACGCAGCCCCAGCATTTT,CASSNDRGTQPQHF
-,-,TRBJ1-1,TRBV6-1,TGTGCCAGCAGTGATCCGAACGTTAGGGCGAACACTGAAGCTTTCTTT,CASSDPNVRANTEAFF
-,few,TRBJ2-7,TRBV5-1,TGCGCCAGCAGCTTGTGGGGGAGTGGCGGCCGACTCGTCTACGAGCAGTACTTC,CASSLWGSGGRLVYEQYF
-,-,TRBJ2-1,TRBV11-2,TGTGCCAGCGGAGTCGGGACTCTCTCCTACAATGAGCAGTTCTTC,CASGVGTLSYNEQFF
TRBD2,-,TRBJ2-3,TRBV30,TGTGCCTGGAGTCACCCAGGACTAGCGGGAGTGAAAAGGTTGGAGGATACGCAGTATTTT,CAWSHPGLAGVKRLEDTQYF
-,-,TRBJ2-1,TRBV28,TGTGCCAGCAGTTTACATGAACGGTCCCGCCGCCATGAGCAGTTCTTC,CASSLHERSRRHEQFF
-,-,TRBJ2-6,TRBV5-1,TGCGCCAGCAGCTTGGAGGTCGCCGGGGCCAACGTCCTGACTTTC,CASSLEVAGANVLTF
TRBD1,-,TRBJ2-7,TRBV29-1,TGCAGCGTTGAAGAGTTTAATCCCTGGACAGGGGAGGGCGAGCAGTACTTC,CSVEEFNPWTGEGEQYF
TRBD1,-,TRBJ2-2,TRBV7-9,TGTGCCAGCAGCTCAGCGGAACGGACAGGGGGATTCGCCGGGGAGCTGTTTTTT,CASSSAERTGGFAGELFF
TRBD1,-,TRBJ2-7,TRBV29-1,TGCAGCGTTGCCCGGGACAGGGGGCTCGAGCAGTACTTC,CSVARDRGLEQYF
-,-,TRBJ1-5,TRBV19,TGTGCCAGTAATACTTTTACGGGGGGGCAAGGGCAGCCCCAGCATTTT,CASNTFTGGQGQPQHF
-,-,TRBJ2-7,TRBV18,TGTGCCAGCTCACCATTCGGGGTCTACGAGCAGTACTTC,CASSPFGVYEQYF
-,-,TRBJ2-5,TRBV18,TGTGCCAGCTCACCCACGTACCAAGAGACCCAGTACTTC,CASSPTYQETQYF
-,-,TRBJ2-1,TRBV20-1,TGCAGTGCTAGGAACAATGAGCAGTTCTTC,CSARNNEQFF
-,-,TRBJ1-3,TRBV7-9,TGTGCCAGCAGCTTAGAGTCGGGAGTCTCTGGAAACACCATATATTTT,CASSLESGVSGNTIYF